Listed below are T cell receptor beta chains from one sample, sequenced in a study of T cell changes during pregnancy in multiple sclerosis. Clones were sequenced by immunoSEQ multiplex PCR, and TCRdb holds only the in-frame ones, with some missing. The sample holds 70,000 to 95,000 clones, around nine tenths seen once. The sequences come from peripheral blood, collected before pregnancy. The origin of the receptors is a female donor with multiple sclerosis, enrolled in a pregnancy study. The CDR3 runs from the conserved cysteine through the conserved F or W. The D gene is left open where the match is weak. Expanded clones are given a class, and other clones once, few, many or no size at all.

size,J,D,V,CDR3,DNA
once,TRBJ1-2,.,TRBV28,CASSNGGGHNYGYTF,TGTGCCAGCAGTAACGGTGGGGGCCATAACTATGGCTACACCTTC
.,TRBJ2-7,.,TRBV2,CASSGQLYEQYF,TGTGCCAGCAGTGGACAATTATACGAGCAGTACTTC
once,TRBJ1-1,TRBD1,TRBV6-1,CASSMRTGLNTEAFF,TGTGCCAGCAGTATGAGGACAGGATTGAACACTGAAGCTTTCTTT
.,TRBJ1-4,TRBD1,TRBV4-1,CASSQGGGLSNEKLFF,TGCGCCAGCAGCCAAGGAGGGGGCCTCTCTAATGAAAAACTGTTTTTT
.,TRBJ1-4,TRBD1,TRBV6-6,CASSYSMTGSGEKLFF,TGTGCCAGCAGTTACTCGATGACAGGGTCGGGTGAAAAACTGTTTTTT
.,TRBJ2-5,TRBD1,TRBV5-4,CASSPQGIQETQYF,TGTGCCAGCAGCCCACAGGGGATCCAAGAGACCCAGTACTTC
once,TRBJ1-1,.,TRBV7-2,CASRLGRNTEAFF,TGTGCCAGCAGGTTGGGCCGGAACACTGAAGCTTTCTTT
.,TRBJ2-5,.,TRBV6-4,CASSVRIRETQYF,TGTGCCAGCAGTGTCCGAATCCGGGAGACCCAGTACTTC
once,TRBJ2-1,TRBD2,TRBV7-9,CASSLGRGGYNEQFF,TGTGCCAGCAGCTTAGGGCGGGGGGGTTACAATGAGCAGTTCTTC
.,TRBJ2-5,.,TRBV7-2,CASSRGHSETQYF,TGTGCCAGCAGCCGGGGACATTCGGAGACCCAGTACTTC
.,TRBJ1-1,.,TRBV10-2,CASSESTQGNTEAFF,TGCGCCAGCAGTGAGTCGACTCAGGGGAACACTGAAGCTTTCTTT
few,TRBJ2-1,TRBD2,TRBV7-2,CASSLVRLAVYNEQFF,TGTGCCAGCAGCTTAGTTCGGCTAGCGGTATACAATGAGCAGTTCTTC
.,TRBJ1-1,.,TRBV2,CASSEGGEGYTEAFF,TGTGCCAGCAGTGAGGGCGGTGAGGGATACACTGAAGCTTTCTTT
.,TRBJ2-3,.,TRBV5-6,CASSPLGGLKLYTDTQYF,TGTGCCAGCAGCCCCCTAGGGGGTCTGAAACTATACACAGATACGCAGTATTTT
once,TRBJ1-1,.,TRBV5-1,CASSYGTGQNTEAFF,TGCGCCAGCAGCTACGGGACGGGACAGAACACTGAAGCTTTCTTT
.,TRBJ2-7,.,TRBV2,CASAVQGPSYEQYF,TGTGCCAGCGCTGTACAGGGCCCCTCCTACGAGCAGTACTTC
.,TRBJ2-3,.,TRBV5-1,CASRKDGGGTDTQYF,TGCGCCAGCAGGAAAGATGGCGGGGGCACAGATACGCAGTATTTT
.,TRBJ1-5,.,TRBV2,CASRATGYDQPQHF,TGTGCCAGCAGAGCTACAGGGTACGATCAGCCCCAGCATTTT
.,TRBJ2-7,TRBD2,TRBV7-8,CASSIERGGYEQYF,TGTGCCAGCAGCATAGAGCGGGGGGGCTACGAGCAGTACTTC
few,TRBJ1-1,.,TRBV28,CASSSYTEAFF,TGTGCCAGCAGTTCATACACTGAAGCTTTCTTT
.,TRBJ2-3,.,TRBV16,CASSQGLGGRGPRDTQYF,TGTGCCAGCAGCCAAGGACTAGGGGGCAGGGGGCCAAGAGATACGCAGTATTTT
.,TRBJ2-7,TRBD1,TRBV7-6,CASSFETGDYEQYF,TGTGCCAGCAGCTTTGAGACAGGGGACTACGAGCAGTACTTC
.,TRBJ2-1,TRBD2,TRBV7-7,CASSPHSGGHNEQFF,TGTGCTAGCAGCCCCCACAGCGGGGGGCACAATGAGCAGTTCTTC
few,TRBJ1-4,TRBD1,TRBV28,CASTTGAYNEKLFF,TGTGCCAGCACGACAGGGGCCTATAATGAAAAACTGTTTTTT
once,TRBJ2-3,TRBD2,TRBV7-2,CASTFSGGAADTQYF,TGTGCCAGCACCTTTAGCGGGGGGGCCGCAGATACGCAGTATTTT
.,TRBJ1-2,.,TRBV2,CASNWAGSFYGYTF,TGTGCTTCGAATTGGGCAGGATCCTTTTATGGCTACACCTTC
.,TRBJ1-2,.,TRBV6-5,CASSSREDYGYTF,TGTGCCAGCAGTTCTCGGGAAGACTATGGCTACACCTTC
.,TRBJ2-1,TRBD1,TRBV9,CASSVGTGGPYNEQFF,TGTGCCAGCAGCGTAGGCACAGGGGGCCCTTACAATGAGCAGTTCTTC
.,TRBJ2-7,.,TRBV11-3,CASSLRHSYEQYF,TGTGCCAGCAGCTTAAGACACTCCTACGAGCAGTACTTC
few,TRBJ2-7,TRBD1,TRBV10-1,CATRQGGEQYF,TGCGCCACCAGACAGGGGGGCGAGCAGTACTTC
.,TRBJ1-1,.,TRBV30,CAWTRPRNTEAFF,TGTGCCTGGACCCGTCCCAGGAACACTGAAGCTTTCTTT
.,TRBJ2-1,.,TRBV12-5,CASGLVVWGAVDEQFF,TGTGCTAGTGGTTTGGTAGTTTGGGGAGCAGTGGATGAGCAGTTCTTC
.,TRBJ1-4,TRBD1,TRBV19,CASSTSGRGIEKLFF,TGTGCCAGTAGTACCTCGGGCAGGGGGATTGAAAAACTGTTTTTT
.,TRBJ1-2,.,TRBV7-9,CASSPAEGPLQGNYGYTF,TGTGCCAGCAGCCCCGCCGAAGGTCCCTTGCAGGGTAACTATGGCTACACCTTC
few,TRBJ2-7,TRBD2,TRBV11-2,CASSPIGRRGVAYEQYF,TGTGCCAGCAGCCCCATCGGACGGCGGGGGGTTGCCTACGAGCAGTACTTC
.,TRBJ1-1,.,TRBV9,CASSLGGGTEAFF,TGTGCCAGCAGCCTTGGGGGGGGGACTGAAGCTTTCTTT